The 18 T cell receptor beta chains listed next were all sequenced from one sample in a study of tissue T cells after allogeneic stem cell transplantation (dated by TCRdb to between 2021 and 2024). In the paper's terms, the time point label means: mouse harvest day 7 after allogeneic transplant. Each mouse graft consisted of 10^7 T-cell-depleted bone marrow cells plus 10^6 splenic CD5+ T cells and was given by tail vein injection. The library was generated by the immunoSEQ multiplex PCR assay. What TCRdb holds here is the immuneACCESS table cut down to in-frame rearrangements. Part of the clones is not present; checked against another copy, under half of the missing clones reflect an unresolved V gene, and the others are unexplained. The sample records about 3,700 clones, about half of which are singletons. About 11% of the sample rests with the top ten. The sample was lymph node tissue. These receptors were obtained from a female BALB/c mouse given C57BL/6 T cells with graft-versus-host disease after an allogeneic hematopoietic cell transplant.

As for this clone: Gene names are the mouse ones. The read ends 1 residue before the CDR3 terminus; that terminus is restored from the germline J gene. The genes are TRBV19 and TRBJ1-4, with no clear D. CDR3 size: 14 residues. Germline V gene data show CDR1 as FNHDT and CDR2 as SITEND (reference sequence). Trimming pared 0 bases from V and 3 bases from J, leaving 6 bases between. The DNA read from the CDR3 is TGTGCCAGCAGTATAGGGGAGGCCAACGAAAGATTATTT. This translates into CASSIGEANERLF. The CDR3, in full, reads CASSIGEANERLFF.

In regard to this clone: Gene labels here are mouse ones. The read is 1 residue too short to cover the CDR3 end, so that end is filled in from the germline J gene. V is TRBV12-2 and J is TRBJ2-7; D is possibly TRBD1 (6 bases). This CDR3 contains 13 residues. V lost 2 bases, J lost 0 bases, and 7 bases lay in between. Germline CDR1 reads SGHLS; CDR2 reads HYDKME. This CDR3 is CASSRDISYEQYF. The CDR3 DNA, read in part, is TGTGCCAGCTCTCGGGACATCTCCTATGAACAGTAC. Full variable domain (remainder filled in from reference TRBV12-2 and TRBJ2-7): NSGVVQSPRYIIKGKGERSILKCIPISGHLSVAWYQQTQGQELKFFIQHYDKMERDKGNLPSRFSVQQFDDYHSEMNMSALELEDSAVYFCASSRDISYEQYFGPGTRLTVL.

As regards this clone: The gene names here belong to mouse. Read coverage stops 1 residue before the CDR3 terminus; the germline J gene supplies the remainder. This chain connects TRBV19 to TRBJ2-5; 7 bases are a match to TRBD1. CDR3 size: 13 residues. From germline, CDR1 is FNHDT and CDR2 SITEND (reference sequence). The trim removed 4 bases at V and 2 bases at J, leaving 1 base unmatched. The CDR3 sequence: CASSAGGQDTQYF. The sequenced part of the CDR3 DNA is TGTGCCAGCAGTGCAGGGGGCCAAGACACCCAGTAC.

Regarding this clone: Genes and germline are mouse. The CDR3 end is not reached by the read, which stops 1 residue before it; the germline J gene fills it in. The chain couples TRBV4 to TRBJ2-5; 10 bases are shared with TRBD2. The CDR3 length is 16 residues. V shed 5 bases, J shed 6 bases, and the junction held 11 bases outside the gene matches. Germline CDR1 reads LGHDT; CDR2 reads YNNKQL (reference sequence). CDR3 DNA, as far as it was read: TGTGCCAGCAGCCGCAGACTGGGGGGAAGAGGGGACACCCAGTAC. This gives the protein CASSRRLGGRGDTQY. The CDR3 reads in full as CASSRRLGGRGDTQYF.

This clone was seen a few times. All gene names here are mouse names. The sequenced fragment ends 1 residue before the CDR3 boundary, so the rest is inferred from the germline J gene. The J gene is TRBJ1-4, the V gene TRBV29; D not resolved. The ends were cut back, 5 bases at V and 5 bases at J, with 6 bases in the middle. This CDR3 spans 12 amino acids. Looked up from germline, CDR1 is MSHET and CDR2 is SYDVDS. The covered CDR3 bases are TGTGCTAGCAGTCGACAAAACGAAAGATTATTT. Translating it yields CASSRQNERLF. The CDR3 reads in full as CASSRQNERLFF.

For this clone: Gene and germline names: mouse. This CDR3 reads CASSNTGGAYEQYF. CDR3 DNA (partial): TGTGCCAGCAGTAATACTGGGGGGGCGTATGAACAGTAC. The V and J genes are TRBV26 and TRBJ2-7; TRBD2 agrees at 11 bases. The DNA ends 1 residue before the CDR3 does, and the rest of the CDR3 is filled in from the germline J gene. The germline V gene encodes CDR1 KGHPV and CDR2 FQNQEV (reference sequence). CDR3 length equals 14 residues. The V and J ends lost 5 bases and 4 bases, in that order; junction bases with no gene match: 4.

Remarks on this clone: Gene labels here are mouse ones. The CDR3 end is not reached by the read, which stops 1 residue before it; the germline J gene fills it in. The rearrangement links TRBV26 to TRBJ1-1, with 7 bases fitting TRBD1. Germline assignment: CDR1 KGHPV and CDR2 FQNQEV (reference sequence). The CDR3 runs 13 residues. J lost 4 bases, V lost 5 bases, and 4 bases had no gene match. The CDR3 bases that were read are TGTGCCAGCAGTTTCAGGGGGGGCACAGAAGTCTTC. Translation gives CASSFRGGTEVF. The complete CDR3 protein is CASSFRGGTEVFF. The full variable domain, rest sourced from reference TRBV26 and TRBJ1-1, is NSKVIQTPRYLVKGQGQKAKMRCIPEKGHPVVFWYQQNKNNEFKFLINFQNQEVLQQIDMTEKRFSAECPSNSPCSLEIQSSEAGDSALYLCASSFRGGTEVFFGKGTRLTVV.

Concerning this clone: Gene names are mouse gene names. The read halts 1 residue ahead of the CDR3 end, with the missing end drawn from the germline J gene. The chain has TRBV5 and TRBJ1-1; D gene uncertain. Germline values: CDR1 LGHNA, CDR2 YNLKQL (reference sequence). V lost 2 bases and J lost 1, with 8 bases in between. The CDR3 consists of 14 residues. The CDR3 reads CASSQWEGNTEVFF. The CDR3 bases that were read are TGTGCCAGCAGCCAATGGGAGGGGAACACAGAAGTCTTC.

The sample holds a few counts of this clone. Each gene name is a mouse one. Read coverage stops 1 residue before the CDR3 terminus; the germline J gene supplies the remainder. The chain recombines TRBV23 with TRBJ2-7; TRBD1, the table's D call, was not compared with the DNA. The CDR3 is 13 amino acids. In germline, CDR1 is KGHTA, CDR2 FQNQQP. The sequenced part of the CDR3 DNA is TGCTCCAGCAGTAGGGACAGGGAGGGGGAACAGTAC. Translating it yields CSSSRDREGEQY. The full CDR3 is CSSSRDREGEQYF.

This clone has just a few counts. Gene names are mouse gene names. The read comes to an end 1 residue before the CDR3 does, leaving the germline J gene to fill in the end. The chain uses TRBV26 and TRBJ1-1; the D is unclear. There are 13 residues in the CDR3. The V end was cut by 2 bases, the J end by 0 bases, with 4 bases between. CDR1 and CDR2 (germline): KGHPV, FQNQEV (reference sequence). CDR3 residues: CASSLRSNTEVFF. CDR3 bases read: TGTGCCAGCAGTCTGAGGTCAAACACAGAAGTCTTC. Supplemented by reference TRBV26 and TRBJ1-1, the full variable domain reads NSKVIQTPRYLVKGQGQKAKMRCIPEKGHPVVFWYQQNKNNEFKFLINFQNQEVLQQIDMTEKRFSAECPSNSPCSLEIQSSEAGDSALYLCASSLRSNTEVFFGKGTRLTVV.

Notes on this clone: Here the gene names and germline are mouse. The read stops 1 residue short of the end of the CDR3; the missing end is completed from the germline J gene. The rearrangement joins TRBV26 to TRBJ1-4; 9 bases match TRBD1. J was trimmed by 2 bases and V by 4 bases; bases with no gene match: 5. The CDR3 extends over 16 amino acids. CDR1 and CDR2 from the germline V gene are KGHPV and FQNQEV (reference sequence). CDR3 residues: CASSRTGGESNERLFF. CDR3 bases read: TGTGCCAGCAGTCGAACAGGGGGCGAGTCCAACGAAAGATTATTT.

This clone came up once. Each gene name is a mouse one. The CDR3 sequence is CASSQGAAETLYF. The part of the CDR3 DNA that was read is TGTGCCAGCTCTCAGGGGGCGGCAGAAACGCTGTAT. The chain links TRBV12-2 to TRBJ2-3; a possible D gene is TRBD1 (7 bases). The read ends 1 residue early relative to the CDR3; the germline J gene fills the gap. This CDR3 region has 13 residues. CDR1 is SGHLS, CDR2 HYDKME, per germline. The germline V and J ends were trimmed by 2 bases and 3 bases, with 8 bases remaining between them.

Regarding this clone: The listed genes are named as in mouse. With the read ending 1 residue before the CDR3 end, the germline J gene is used to fill in that end. J is TRBJ1-1 and V is TRBV19, with TRBD1 matching over 8 bases. V shed 0 bases, J shed 4 bases, and the junction held 2 bases outside the gene matches. The CDR3 is 14 residues long. Germline V gives CDR1 FNHDT, CDR2 SITEND (reference sequence). The CDR3 loop reads CASSIDRGSTEVFF. CDR3 DNA, as far as it was read: TGTGCCAGCAGTATAGACAGGGGGAGCACAGAAGTCTTC.

This clone has only one observation. Gene names are the mouse ones. CDR3 in amino acids: CASSLHSAETLYF. The part of the CDR3 DNA that was read is TGTGCCAGCAGTCTGCACAGTGCAGAAACGCTGTAT. The chain combines TRBV26 with TRBJ2-3; D unclear. The read falls 1 residue short of the CDR3 end, and the missing part is taken from the germline J gene. CDR1 KGHPV and CDR2 FQNQEV come from the germline V gene (reference sequence). V lost 2 bases, J lost 0 bases, and 3 bases lay in between. This CDR3 is 13 amino acids long.

This clone is termed large. Mouse germline and gene names are used. The DNA ends 1 residue before the CDR3 does, and the rest of the CDR3 is filled in from the germline J gene. V is TRBV23 and J is TRBJ2-7. The CDR3 runs 16 residues. Germline CDR1 is KGHTA and CDR2 is FQNQQP. This CDR3 reads CSSSQSIRQSSYEQYF. The covered CDR3 bases are TGCTCCAGCAGTCAATCTATACGGCAGAGCTCCTATGAACAGTAC.

Remarks on this clone: Gene and germline names: mouse. Read sequence stops 1 residue before the CDR3 end, and the germline J gene provides the missing end. The rearrangement joins TRBV29 to TRBJ1-2; D gene unclear. Germline CDR1 MSHET, CDR2 SYDVDS. The CDR3 runs to 12 residues. Trimming pared 6 bases from V and 2 bases from J, leaving 7 bases between. The CDR3 reads CASSPGNSDYTF. The covered CDR3 bases are TGTGCTAGCAGCCCGGGGAACTCCGACTACACC. Drawing the rest from reference TRBV29 and TRBJ1-2, the complete variable domain is DMKVTQMPRYLIKRMGENVLLECGQDMSHETMYWYRQDPGLGLQLIYISYDVDSNSEGDIPKGYRVSRKKREHFSLILDSAKTNQTSVYFCASSPGNSDYTFGSGTRLLVI.

Comments on this clone: Mouse gene names and germline throughout. The CDR3 here is CASSQADRVNERLFF. CDR3 bases read: TGTGCCAGCAGCCAAGCGGACAGGGTCAACGAAAGATTATTT. The chain is built from TRBV5 and TRBJ1-4, with 8 nucleotides matching TRBD1. The read halts 1 residue ahead of the CDR3 end, with the missing end drawn from the germline J gene. V trimming: 1 base; J trimming: 4 bases; junction bases outside the gene matches: 2. The CDR3 loop spans 15 amino acids. Germline V gene lookup returns CDR1 LGHNA and CDR2 YNLKQL (reference sequence).

Note on this clone: Gene names are the mouse ones. The read ends 1 residue shy of where the CDR3 ends; the end is completed using the germline J gene. The gene calls are TRBV13-2 and TRBJ2-1, with D possibly matching TRBD1 (6 bases). Trimming left V 3 bases short and J 3 bases short, with 10 bases between. This CDR3 has 14 residues. The germline gives CDR1 NNHNN, CDR2 SYGAGS (reference sequence). This CDR3 reads CASGGDNLYAEQFF. The DNA read from the CDR3 is TGTGCCAGCGGTGGGGACAACCTCTATGCTGAGCAGTTC.